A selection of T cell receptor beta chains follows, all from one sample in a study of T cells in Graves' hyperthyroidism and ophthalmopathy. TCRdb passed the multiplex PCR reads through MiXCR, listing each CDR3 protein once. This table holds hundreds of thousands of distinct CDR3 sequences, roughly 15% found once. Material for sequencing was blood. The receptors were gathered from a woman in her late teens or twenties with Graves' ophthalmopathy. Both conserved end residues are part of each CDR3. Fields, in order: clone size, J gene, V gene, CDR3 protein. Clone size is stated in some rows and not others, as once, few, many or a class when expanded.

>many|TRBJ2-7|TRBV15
CATSRGIDRSSYEQYF
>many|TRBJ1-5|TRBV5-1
CASSLGGGSNQPQHF
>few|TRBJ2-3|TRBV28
CASTRRGEGDTQYF
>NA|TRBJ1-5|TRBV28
CASSSTGFHSNQPQHF
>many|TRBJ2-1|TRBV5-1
CASSPREQGDEQFF
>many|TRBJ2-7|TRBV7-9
CASSHSDSHYEQYF
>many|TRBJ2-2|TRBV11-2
CASIQRYLGTGELFF
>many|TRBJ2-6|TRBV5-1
CASSLDPGANVLTF
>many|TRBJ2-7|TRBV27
CASRGQGVYEQYF
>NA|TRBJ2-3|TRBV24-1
CATSDWTASTDTQYF
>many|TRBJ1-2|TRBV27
CASSSSGVGGYTF
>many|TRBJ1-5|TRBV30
CAWSGGQGDQPQHF
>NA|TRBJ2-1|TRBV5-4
CASSVDTSGGQNNEQFF
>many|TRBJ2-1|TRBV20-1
CSAREGYNEQFF
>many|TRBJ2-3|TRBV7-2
CASTLSGTSTDTQYF
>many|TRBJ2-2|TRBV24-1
CATSSRDLGELFF
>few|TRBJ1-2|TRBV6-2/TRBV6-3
CASRKGPTGGYTF
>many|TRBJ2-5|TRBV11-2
CASSLDSQETQYF
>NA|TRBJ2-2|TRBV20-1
CSARPPGALAGGPPGELFF
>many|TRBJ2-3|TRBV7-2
CASSLGGTGTGGDTQYF
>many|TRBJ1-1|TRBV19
CASSPRTGRANTEAFF
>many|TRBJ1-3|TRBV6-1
CASSSASIFSGNTIYF
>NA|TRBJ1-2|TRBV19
CASTRTANYGYTF
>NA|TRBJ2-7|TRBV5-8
CASSLLGGQEALEQYF
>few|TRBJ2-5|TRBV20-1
CSVRRSRTLQETQYF
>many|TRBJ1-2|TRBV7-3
CASSLNVRGYVLGYTF
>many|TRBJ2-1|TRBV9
CASSVLGEGHNEQFF
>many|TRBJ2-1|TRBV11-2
CASSLGLADNEQFF
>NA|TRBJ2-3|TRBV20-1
CSARDPAGGGTDTQYF
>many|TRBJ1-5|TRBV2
CASTGQQNQPQHF
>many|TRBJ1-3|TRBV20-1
CSAGRDNSGNTIYF
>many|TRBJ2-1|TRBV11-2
CASSLAGPNNEQFF
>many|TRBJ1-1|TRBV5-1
CASSQDRVQNTEAFF
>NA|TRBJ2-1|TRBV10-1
CASSLEGGDNEQFF
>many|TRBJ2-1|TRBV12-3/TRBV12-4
CATTSEREWGEQFF
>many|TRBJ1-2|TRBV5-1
CASSLSRGSGYGYTF
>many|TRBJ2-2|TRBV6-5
CASSYSSNAGELFF
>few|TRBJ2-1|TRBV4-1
CASSHPAAGVGEQFF
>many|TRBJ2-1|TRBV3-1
CASSQVGGTSGGNEQFF
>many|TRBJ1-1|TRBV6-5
CASSYSPGNTEAFF
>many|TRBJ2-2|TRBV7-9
CASSPAAGTRTGELFF
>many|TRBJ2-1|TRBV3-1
CASSLTGPRYNEQFF
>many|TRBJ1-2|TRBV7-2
CASSRTGGVEGYTF
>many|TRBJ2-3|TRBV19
CASSIVGEDTQYF
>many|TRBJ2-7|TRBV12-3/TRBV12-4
CASSFRDHEQYF
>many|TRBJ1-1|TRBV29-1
CSHKTGREAFF
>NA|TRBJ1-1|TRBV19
CASSMGQGDGLTEAFF